This TCR beta chain was identified in a study of response to subunit inactivated influenza vaccine. General study results and limits: The authors put forward the suggestion that each seasonal influenza vaccination may bring in only a limited number of new T cells.

Of note for this clonotype: The antigen remains undetermined.

The length of the CDR3 is 14 residues. Germline CDR1 is SQVTM and CDR2 is ANQGSEA. Trimming removed 4 bases at V and 2 bases at J, with 12 bases between. A single record per CDR3 protein comes from TCRdb applying MiXCR to the RT-PCR reads. The profile shows more than 400,000 distinct CDR3 sequences, roughly 11% of them singletons. The rearrangement joins TRBV29-1 to TRBJ1-5; D is possibly TRBD1 (5 bases). The sequence came from a man aged 50 to 59 who received an inactivated influenza vaccine. The sample consisted of PBMCs from blood, taken more than 35 days after vaccination. The CDR3 loop reads CSVAAAGRNQPQHF. The CDR3 DNA reads as TGCAGCGTTGCGGCGGCAGGGCGCAATCAGCCCCAGCATTTT.